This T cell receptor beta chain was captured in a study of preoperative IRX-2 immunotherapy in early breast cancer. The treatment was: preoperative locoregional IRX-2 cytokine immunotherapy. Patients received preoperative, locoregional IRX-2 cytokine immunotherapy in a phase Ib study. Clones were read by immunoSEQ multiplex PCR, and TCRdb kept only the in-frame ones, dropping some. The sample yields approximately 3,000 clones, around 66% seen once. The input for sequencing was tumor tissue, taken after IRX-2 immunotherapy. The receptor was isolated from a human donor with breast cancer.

In nucleotides, the CDR3 is TGTGCCAGCAACAAAACCTCGAGGACAGGGGCCTTTCTAACCAATCAGCCCCAGCATTTT. Translation gives CASNKTSRTGAFLTNQPQHF. This chain links TRBV11-3 with TRBJ1-5; 9 bases map to TRBD1. CDR3 length: 20 amino acids. J was trimmed by 3 bases and V by 7 bases; bases with no gene match: 22. Germline values: CDR1 SGHNT, CDR2 YENEEA.